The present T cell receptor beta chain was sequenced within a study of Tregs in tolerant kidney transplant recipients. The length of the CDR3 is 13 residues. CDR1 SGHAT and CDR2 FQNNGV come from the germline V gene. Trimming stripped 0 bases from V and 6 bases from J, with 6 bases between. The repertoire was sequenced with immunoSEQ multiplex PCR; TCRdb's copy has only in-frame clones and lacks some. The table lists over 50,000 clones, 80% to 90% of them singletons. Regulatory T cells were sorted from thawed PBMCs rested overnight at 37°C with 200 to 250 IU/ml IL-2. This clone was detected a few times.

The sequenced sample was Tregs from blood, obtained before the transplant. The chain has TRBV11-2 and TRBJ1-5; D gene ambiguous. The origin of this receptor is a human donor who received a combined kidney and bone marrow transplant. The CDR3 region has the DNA TGTGCCAGCAGCTTAGATCGAGGTCAGCCCCAGCATTTT. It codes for CASSLDRGQPQHF.